The 22 T cell receptor beta chains below were found in one sample sequenced in a study of blood T cells in healthy people across ages. A sample-barcoded 5' primer and a J-beta primer mix were used in a second PCR of about 7 to 12 cycles. TCRdb recomputed calls from the 5' RACE reads with MiXCR, one row per CDR3 protein. The profile shows over 1,300,000 distinct CDR3 sequences, approximately 63% of them singletons. The sample consisted of blood. These receptors originate from a man aged 18 to 30 in good health.

The chain uses TRBV20-1 and TRBJ1-1, with D possibly being TRBD1 (6 bases). Trimming took 3 bases from V and 3 from J, leaving 17 bases between them. The germline V gene encodes CDR1 DFQATT and CDR2 SNEGSKA (reference sequence). The CDR3 sequence is 15 residues long. The CDR3 spells CSASFGGRGDTEAFF. The CDR3 region has the DNA TGCAGTGCTAGTTTCGGGGGGCGAGGAGACACTGAAGCTTTCTTT.

This clonotype was seen only a few times. The chain recombines TRBV6-2 or TRBV6-3 with TRBJ2-7; 10 nucleotides line up with TRBD2. Germline V gives CDR1 MNHEY, CDR2 SVGEGT. V gave up 6 bases and J gave up 5 bases; unmatched junction bases: 4. This CDR3 comprises 13 residues. CDR3 sequence reads: CASSLAGENEQYF. As DNA, the CDR3 is TGTGCCAGCAGCCTAGCGGGGGAGAACGAGCAGTACTTC.

The V call is TRBV6-5, the J call TRBJ2-7, with 8 bases fitting TRBD1. After removal of 5 bases from V and 1 base from J, the junction contained 10 bases not matched to a gene. Germline-derived CDR1 and CDR2 are MNHEY and SVGAGI. This CDR3 is 16 amino acids long. Here the CDR3 reads CASSRGDRGGSYEQYF. CDR3 nucleotides: TGTGCCAGCAGTAGGGGTGACAGGGGAGGATCCTACGAGCAGTACTTC.

This rearrangement joins TRBV20-1 to TRBJ2-1; 11 nucleotides line up with TRBD2. V was clipped by 6 bases and J by 1 base; unmatched bases: 5. The CDR3 has 15 amino acids. Germline values: CDR1 DFQATT, CDR2 SNEGSKA (reference sequence). The CDR3 loop is CSAFLAGGSYNEQFF. The CDR3 nucleotides read TGCAGTGCCTTCTTAGCGGGAGGGTCCTACAATGAGCAGTTCTTC.

This chain joins TRBV29-1 and TRBJ1-2; TRBD1 matches 8 bases. This CDR3 has 11 amino acids. From germline, CDR1 is SQVTM and CDR2 ANQGSEA. Unmatched junction bases numbered 3, after V lost 0 bases and J lost 12 bases. This chain's CDR3 is CSVEDRGQDTF. The CDR3, as DNA: TGCAGCGTTGAAGACAGGGGGCAGGACACCTTC.

This clonotype was seen a few times. V is TRBV12-5 and J is TRBJ2-7; tentatively, D is TRBD2 (6 bases). Gene TRBJ2-5 matches the end of the DNA better, so the J call may be wrong. The CDR3 is 14 residues long. CDR1 LGHNT and CDR2 FRNRAP come from the germline V gene. CDR3 nucleotides: TGTGCTAGTGGCTGGGACTTTTTACAAGAGACCCAGTACTTC. It translates to CASGWDFLQETQYF.

This clonotype was detected once. The rearrangement links TRBV20-1 to TRBJ2-3; either TRBD1 or TRBD2 may fit D (5 bases each). Per the germline V gene, CDR1 is DFQATT and CDR2 is SNEGSKA (reference sequence). The CDR3 spans 15 residues. Trimming shortened V by 8 bases and J by 2 bases, and 20 bases separated the two germline ends. CDR3 amino acids: CSLLGESGNTDTQYF. Here the CDR3 DNA reads TGCAGTCTGTTGGGGGAATCAGGGAACACAGATACGCAGTATTTT.

This clonotype was observed a handful of times. The CDR3 bases are TGTGCCAGCAGTTACTCGAAAGCCGAGCAGTTCTTC. Translation: CASSYSKAEQFF. V and J are TRBV6-6 and TRBJ2-1, with unresolved D. The CDR3 contains 12 residues. Germline CDR1 reads MNHNY; CDR2 reads SVGAGI (reference sequence). Trimming removed 0 bases at V and 10 bases at J, with 7 bases between.

This clonotype was counted between two and nine times. The chain joins TRBV4-1 to TRBJ2-7; possibly TRBD1 for D (7 bases). The last part of the DNA fits TRBJ2-5 better; the J call may be wrong. The CDR3 covers 16 residues. From germline, CDR1 is MGHRA and CDR2 YSYEKL. In DNA, the CDR3 is TGCGCCAGCAGCCAAGCCCCGACAGGGAGGCGAGAGACCCAGTACTTC. Encoded protein: CASSQAPTGRRETQYF.

V gene TRBV28 combines with J gene TRBJ2-7, with unresolved D. Germline values: CDR1 MDHEN, CDR2 SYDVKM. This CDR3 comprises 14 residues. Trimming removed 5 bases from V and 5 bases from J, with 16 bases in between. The chain's CDR3 is CASSPPGPTHEQYF. The CDR3 nucleotides are TGTGCCAGCAGTCCCCCCGGACCTACCCACGAGCAGTACTTC.

The chain has TRBV20-1 and TRBJ2-4; tentatively, D is TRBD2 (5 bases). The assigned J gene may be wrong: the sequence end matches TRBJ2-7 better. The CDR3 loop spans 13 amino acids. Germline CDR1 reads DFQATT; CDR2 reads SNEGSKA (reference sequence). The DNA of the CDR3 is TGCAGTGCTCGGACTCAAACTAACCACGAGCAGTACTTC. It encodes CSARTQTNHEQYF.

This clonotype was recorded many times. This chain connects TRBV6-1 to TRBJ1-1; D perhaps matches TRBD1 (6 bases). Trimming took 4 bases from V and 2 from J, leaving 17 bases between them. The germline gives CDR1 MNHNS, CDR2 SASEGT. The CDR3 is 16 residues long. CDR3 in amino acids: CASSVGEGEGNTEAFF. In DNA, the CDR3 is TGTGCCAGCAGTGTCGGGGAGGGGGAAGGAAACACTGAAGCTTTCTTT.

The rearrangement joins TRBV10-2 to TRBJ2-7; D is perhaps TRBD1 or TRBD2 (7 bases each). Trimming shortened V by 0 bases and J by 2 bases, and 11 bases separated the two germline ends. This CDR3 has 15 residues. Germline V gives CDR1 WSHSY, CDR2 SAAADI. The chain's CDR3 is CASSESTGTTYEQYF. DNA for the CDR3: TGCGCCAGCAGTGAGTCGACAGGGACTACCTACGAGCAGTACTTC.

The rearrangement links TRBV20-1 to TRBJ2-5; perhaps D is TRBD1 or TRBD2 (5 bases each). This CDR3 is built from 14 residues. In germline, CDR1 is DFQATT, CDR2 SNEGSKA (reference sequence). The V end lost 5 bases, the J end lost 5 bases, and 18 bases lay between the germline ends. CDR3 sequence (DNA): TGCAGTGCTCCCCGGGCGGGCCCAGGGGAGACCCAGTACTTC. Translated: CSAPRAGPGETQYF.

This clonotype appeared a few times. This rearrangement joins TRBV28 to TRBJ1-4, with 7 positions matching TRBD1. Germline lookup yields CDR1 MDHEN and CDR2 SYDVKM. This CDR3 region has 15 residues. V shed 6 bases, J shed 3 bases, and the junction held 7 bases outside the gene matches. The CDR3 loop reads CASRIQGRANEKLFF. The CDR3 DNA reads as TGTGCCAGCAGGATACAGGGGAGGGCTAATGAAAAACTGTTTTTT.

The chain combines TRBV4-1 with TRBJ2-7, with D unresolved. The CDR3 contains 17 residues. Trimming left V 1 base short and J 7 bases short, with 23 bases between. Germline V gene lookup returns CDR1 MGHRA and CDR2 YSYEKL. The CDR3 DNA reads TGCGCCAGCAGCCAAGTTGATATGGGATTCTCCTACAATGAGCAGTACTTC. Amino acids: CASSQVDMGFSYNEQYF.

This clonotype occurred a few times. Being one base from a much bigger clone, this may be a read error. V usage is TRBV7-9 and J usage is TRBJ2-7, with unresolved D. CDR3 length: 13 residues. The germline V gene encodes CDR1 SEHNR and CDR2 FQNEAQ (reference sequence). The V gene lost 0 bases and the J gene lost 1 base, with 4 bases spanning the gap. The CDR3 loop reads CASSLAQSYEQYF. The CDR3, as DNA: TGTGCCAGCAGCTTAGCACAGTCCTACGAGCAGTACTTC.

DNA of the CDR3: TGCGCCAGCAGTGAGTCGGGGGTTCCCTCCTACGAGCAGTACTTC. Its translation: CASSESGVPSYEQYF. The genes are TRBV10-1 and TRBJ2-7, with D perhaps matching TRBD1 or TRBD2 (5 bases each). V was trimmed by 0 bases and J by 0 bases, leaving 9 bases between them. Looked up from germline, CDR1 is WNHNN and CDR2 is SYGVQD (reference sequence). The CDR3 runs to 15 residues.

This clonotype has just a few counts. The genes are TRBV3-1 and TRBJ2-4; D is uncertain. The CDR3 runs 15 residues. The V gene's germline CDR1 is LGHDT and CDR2 YNNKEL (reference sequence). V dropped 0 bases and J dropped 2 bases, with 8 bases sitting between them. The CDR3 nucleotides read TGTGCCAGCAGCCAAGATCGGACCCCCAAAAACATTCAGTACTTC. Amino acids: CASSQDRTPKNIQYF.

This clonotype was picked up one time. This rearrangement joins TRBV3-1 to TRBJ2-3, with D tentatively TRBD2 (7 bases). Germline CDR1 LGHDT, CDR2 YNNKEL (reference sequence). Trimming left V 1 base short and J 5 bases short, with 13 bases between. This CDR3 comprises 15 residues. The CDR3 DNA reads as TGTGCCAGCAGCCAAGGGGGGGGCGTCGGAGATACGCAGTATTTT. This translates into CASSQGGGVGDTQYF.

The J gene is TRBJ2-7, the V gene TRBV9; TRBD2 matches at 8 bases. This CDR3 comprises 17 residues. V shed 0 bases, J shed 7 bases, and the junction held 15 bases outside the gene matches. The germline CDR1 and CDR2 sequences are SGDLS and YYNGEE. CDR3 amino acids: CASSVADINGLASEQYF. The CDR3 bases are TGTGCCAGCAGCGTAGCTGACATTAACGGACTAGCTTCGGAGCAGTACTTC. Full variable domain (remainder filled in from reference TRBV9 and TRBJ2-7): DSGVTQTPKHLITATGQRVTLRCSPRSGDLSVYWYQQSLDQGLQFLIQYYNGEERAKGNILERFSAQQFPDLHSELNLSSLELGDSALYFCASSVADINGLASEQYFGPGTRLTVT.

A few counts support this clonotype. This chain joins TRBV27 and TRBJ2-1; 8 bases are shared with TRBD1. Germline CDR1 is MNHEY and CDR2 is SMNVEV (reference sequence). The length of the CDR3 is 12 residues. V dropped 7 bases and J dropped 5; count of bases not matched to a gene: 1. This CDR3 reads CASNRGNNEQFF. The CDR3 DNA follows: TGTGCCAGCAACAGGGGGAACAATGAGCAGTTCTTC.